This T cell receptor beta chain was recovered during a study of T-cell memory formation after mild COVID-19. 5'RACE, which relied on constant-segment primers, yielded TCR alpha and TCR beta cDNA libraries carrying sample barcodes and UMIs. TCRdb recomputed calls from the 5' RACE reads with MiXCR, one row per CDR3 protein. The sample lists approximately 570,000 distinct CDR3 sequences, approximately 19% occurring once. CDR1 is MNHNS, CDR2 SASEGT, per germline. V dropped 6 bases and J dropped 4 bases, with 12 bases sitting between them. The CDR3 has 13 amino acids. The chain carries TRBV6-1 and TRBJ1-1, with D possibly TRBD1 on 6 matching bases. The TCR was taken from an adult woman who had mild COVID-19 (a few samples of this study predate the infection). Cell type and time point are not known. The sample was PBMCs or a T cell subset sorted from them (not recorded which). CDR3 nucleotide sequence: TGTGCCAGCAGAGCAGGGGAGTCCACTGAAGCTTTCTTT. This codes for CASRAGESTEAFF.